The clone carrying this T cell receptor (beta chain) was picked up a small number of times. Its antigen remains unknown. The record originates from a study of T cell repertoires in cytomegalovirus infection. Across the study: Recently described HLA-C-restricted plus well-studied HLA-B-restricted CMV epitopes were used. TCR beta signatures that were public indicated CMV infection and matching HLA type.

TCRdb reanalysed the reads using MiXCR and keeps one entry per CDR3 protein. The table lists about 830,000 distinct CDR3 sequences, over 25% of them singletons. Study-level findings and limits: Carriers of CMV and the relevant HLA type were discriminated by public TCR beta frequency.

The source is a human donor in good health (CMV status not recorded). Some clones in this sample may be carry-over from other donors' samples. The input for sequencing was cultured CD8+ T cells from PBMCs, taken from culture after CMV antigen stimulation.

Written as DNA, the CDR3 is TGCGCCAGCACGGGGTTAGACACTGAAGCTTTCTTT. The encoded protein is CASTGLDTEAFF. The chain carries TRBV4-1 and TRBJ1-1; D is uncertain. The V gene lost 7 bases and the J gene lost 3 bases, with 9 bases spanning the gap. The CDR3 sequence is 12 residues long. CDR1 and CDR2 (germline): MGHRA, YSYEKL.